The rows below give T cell receptor beta chains drawn from one sample of a study of T cell clusters in autoimmune cytopenias. TCRdb reprocessed the multiplex PCR reads; each CDR3 protein has one entry and no DNA is given. The listing contains around 7,200 distinct CDR3 sequences. Another study also made use of these data, one on T cell repertoires in aging, cancer and after chemotherapy.

The sequencing sample was made of peripheral blood. These TCRs come from a human donor in good health. CDR3s include the opening cysteine and the closing phenylalanine or tryptophan. Fields, in order: J gene, clone size, V gene, CDR3 protein. Clone size is not always given. Where it is, it says once, few, many or a class for expanded clones.

TRBJ2-7,-,TRBV19,CARIPTLALSYEQYF
TRBJ1-5,-,TRBV27,CASSFHDRINQPQHF
TRBJ1-4,-,TRBV12-3/TRBV12-4,CASSSEGASNEKLFF
TRBJ1-4,-,TRBV7-6,CASSPGVSNEKLFF
TRBJ2-1,-,TRBV5-1,CASSLVTVDEQFF
TRBJ1-1,-,TRBV6-5,CASHFLGTVPTEAFF
TRBJ2-7,-,TRBV5-1,CASSFQGSGTGGEQYF
TRBJ2-1,-,TRBV7-2,CASSVNYLSGRAYNEQFF
TRBJ1-4,-,TRBV19,CASRQPLNEKLFF
TRBJ2-3,medium-sized,TRBV29-1,CSVAGLSSTDTQYF
TRBJ1-3,-,TRBV27,CASRPTGTGNTIYF
TRBJ2-4,-,TRBV7-2,CASSFADAFQYF
TRBJ1-5,-,TRBV19,CATSGLGGQPQHF
TRBJ2-6,medium-sized,TRBV19,CASSMEGFPSGANVLTF